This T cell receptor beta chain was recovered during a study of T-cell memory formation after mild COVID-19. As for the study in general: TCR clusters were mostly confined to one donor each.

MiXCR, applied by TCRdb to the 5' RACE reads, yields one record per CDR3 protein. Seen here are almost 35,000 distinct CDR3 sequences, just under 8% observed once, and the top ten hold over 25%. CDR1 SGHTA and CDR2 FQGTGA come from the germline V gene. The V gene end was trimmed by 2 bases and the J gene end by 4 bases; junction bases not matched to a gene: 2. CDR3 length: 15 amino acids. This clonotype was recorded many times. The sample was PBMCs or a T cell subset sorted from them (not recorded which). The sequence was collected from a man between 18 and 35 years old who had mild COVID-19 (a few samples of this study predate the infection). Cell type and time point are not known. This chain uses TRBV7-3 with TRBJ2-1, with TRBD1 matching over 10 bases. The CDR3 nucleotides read TGTGCCAGCAGCTTAGACAGGGGGCAATACAATGAGCAGTTCTTC. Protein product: CASSLDRGQYNEQFF.